Below are 14 T cell receptor beta chains sequenced from a single sample in a study of CXCR3-negative and CXCR3-positive naive CD8 T cells. The study, taken as a whole, reports: Hydrophobicity was higher for TRB CDR3s found in CXCR3-positive naive cells than in CXCR3-negative naive cells.

cDNA libraries for TRB were generated by 5' RACE incorporating UMI labels. TCRdb reprocessed the 5' RACE reads and keeps a single row for each CDR3 protein, giving no DNA. The sample has 130,000 to 150,000 distinct CDR3 sequences; the top ten hold around 0.28%. The antigens for these receptors are not known. Sequenced sample: naive CXCR3+ CD8+ T cells from blood. Noted subset: CD45RO-CCR7+CD27+CD95- naive CD8+ T cells expressing CXCR3 (TNR3+). These TCRs come from a human donor in good health. Some clones in this sample may be carry-over from other donors' samples.

The chain couples TRBV7-3 to TRBJ1-3. Germline V lookup: CDR1 SGHTA, CDR2 FQGTGA. The CDR3 is made up of 16 amino acids. The CDR3 loop is CASSPPPGIAGNTIYF.

This chain connects TRBV3-1 to TRBJ2-7; TCRdb indicates TRBD2, and absent DNA this call remains unverified. Germline loops: CDR1 LGHDT, CDR2 YNNKEL (reference sequence). This CDR3 is built from 17 residues. The CDR3 reads CASSQGRLAGGLYEQYF.

The CDR3 is CASSSRTGVGSDTQYF. The chain recombines TRBV27 with TRBJ2-3; the TCRdb call, TRBD1, lacks DNA for checking. The CDR3 consists of 16 residues. The germline V gene encodes CDR1 MNHEY and CDR2 SMNVEV (reference sequence).

The V call is TRBV7-3, the J call TRBJ2-7; the TCRdb D gene call, TRBD2, has no DNA to confirm it. This CDR3 is built from 16 residues. The germline V gene encodes CDR1 SGHTA and CDR2 FQGTGA. The CDR3 sequence is CASSLDAGGASYEQYF.

This chain uses TRBV29-1 with TRBJ2-5; TCRdb gives TRBD1 as the D gene, but with no DNA this cannot be confirmed. The CDR3 contains 16 residues. Germline CDR1 SQVTM, CDR2 ANQGSEA. The CDR3 loop reads CSVDGWTGGDLATQYF.

The chain combines TRBV6-5 with TRBJ2-1; the TRBD2 assignment by TCRdb is unverifiable without DNA. Germline V gene sequence: CDR1 MNHEY, CDR2 SVGAGI. The CDR3 contains 15 residues. The CDR3 sequence is CASSYVAGGYNEQFF.

V usage is TRBV6-6 and J usage is TRBJ2-1; the D gene TCRdb calls, TRBD2, cannot be checked with no DNA. The CDR3 runs to 14 residues. CDR1 and CDR2 (germline): MNHNY, SVGAGI (reference sequence). The CDR3 protein is CASSYSEGYNEQFF.

J is TRBJ2-7 and V is TRBV20-1; with no DNA, the TCRdb D assignment of TRBD2 cannot be verified. This CDR3 comprises 13 residues. The V gene's germline CDR1 is DFQATT and CDR2 SNEGSKA (reference sequence). This chain's CDR3 is CSARGGLSYEQYF.

The gene calls are TRBV21-1 and TRBJ1-2; as DNA is missing, the TRBD1 call by TCRdb cannot be tested. TRBV21-1 has pseudogene status. The CDR3 covers 15 residues. CDR3 loop: CASSNDRVLNYGYTF.

The chain uses TRBV20-1 and TRBJ2-7. Looked up from germline, CDR1 is DFQATT and CDR2 is SNEGSKA (reference sequence). The CDR3 has 13 residues. This chain's CDR3 is CSAIEATTYEQYF.

This chain uses TRBV12-3 or TRBV12-4 with TRBJ1-1; TCRdb proposes TRBD1, but this gene call is untestable without DNA. The CDR3 sequence is 14 residues long. The CDR3 spells CASSFLGVNTEAFF.

This CDR3 is CASSPSEDTTYNEQYF. This chain uses TRBV27 with TRBJ2-1; TCRdb designates TRBD1, a call that cannot be tested without DNA. The CDR3 runs 16 residues. CDR1 and CDR2 from the germline V gene are MNHEY and SMNVEV (reference sequence).

V gene TRBV4-1 combines with J gene TRBJ1-1; TCRdb outputs TRBD1, but without DNA this stays unchecked. CDR1 and CDR2 from the germline V gene are MGHRA and YSYEKL. The CDR3 totals 14 residues. CDR3 loop: CASSYDTGDTEAFF.

The gene calls are TRBV7-8 and TRBJ2-7; the TCRdb D gene call, TRBD2, has no DNA to confirm it. CDR1 and CDR2 (germline): SGHVS, FQNEAQ. This CDR3 spans 17 amino acids. CDR3: CASSMGLAGAQYDEQYF.